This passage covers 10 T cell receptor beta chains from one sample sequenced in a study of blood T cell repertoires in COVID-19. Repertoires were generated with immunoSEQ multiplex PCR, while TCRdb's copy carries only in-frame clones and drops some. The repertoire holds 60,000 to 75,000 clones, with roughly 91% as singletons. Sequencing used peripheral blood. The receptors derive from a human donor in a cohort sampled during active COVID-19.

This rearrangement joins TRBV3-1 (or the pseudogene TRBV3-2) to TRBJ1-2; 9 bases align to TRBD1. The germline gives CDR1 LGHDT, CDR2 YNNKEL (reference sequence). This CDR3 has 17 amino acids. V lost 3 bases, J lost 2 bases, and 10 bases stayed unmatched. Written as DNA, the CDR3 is TGTGCCAGCAGCCAGTATGCCGGGACAGGGATAAACTATGGCTACACCTTC. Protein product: CASSQYAGTGINYGYTF.

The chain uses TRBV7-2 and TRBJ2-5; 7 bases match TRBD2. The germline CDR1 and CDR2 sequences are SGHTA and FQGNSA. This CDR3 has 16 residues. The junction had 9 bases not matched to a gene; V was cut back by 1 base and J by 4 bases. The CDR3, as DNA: TGTGCCAGCAGCTTAGTGGGGGGAGGGCCCTCAGAGACCCAGTACTTC. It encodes CASSLVGGGPSETQYF.

The CDR3 bases are TGTGCCAGCAGTTCAGGACAGGGAGCGTACACTGAAGCTTTCTTT. Translation gives CASSSGQGAYTEAFF. The V gene is TRBV27, the J gene TRBJ1-1, with 8 bases fitting TRBD1. Germline V CDR1 and CDR2: MNHEY, SMNVEV (reference sequence). V lost 4 bases, J lost 3 bases, and 7 bases stayed unmatched. The CDR3 spans 15 residues.

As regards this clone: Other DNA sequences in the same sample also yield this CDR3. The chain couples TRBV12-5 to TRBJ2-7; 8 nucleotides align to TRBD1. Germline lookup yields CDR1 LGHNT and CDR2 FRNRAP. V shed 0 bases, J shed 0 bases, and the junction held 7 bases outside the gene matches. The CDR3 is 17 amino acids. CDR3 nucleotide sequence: TGTGCTAGTGGTTTGGTAGGACAAGGACAGGGCTCCTACGAGCAGTACGTC. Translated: CASGLVGQGQGSYEQYV.

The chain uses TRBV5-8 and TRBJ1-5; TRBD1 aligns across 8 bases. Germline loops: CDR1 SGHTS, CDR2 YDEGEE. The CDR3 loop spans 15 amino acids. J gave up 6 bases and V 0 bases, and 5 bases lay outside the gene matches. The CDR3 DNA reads TGTGCCAGCAGCTTGGAGTGGCAGGGGGCTCAGCCCCAGCATTTT. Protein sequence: CASSLEWQGAQPQHF.

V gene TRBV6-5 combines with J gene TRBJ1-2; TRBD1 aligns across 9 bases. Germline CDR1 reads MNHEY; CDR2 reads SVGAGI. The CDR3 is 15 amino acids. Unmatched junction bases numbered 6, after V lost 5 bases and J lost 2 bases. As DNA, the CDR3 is TGTGCCAGCAGTCGGGAACAGGGGGCGAACTATGGCTACACCTTC. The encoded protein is CASSREQGANYGYTF.

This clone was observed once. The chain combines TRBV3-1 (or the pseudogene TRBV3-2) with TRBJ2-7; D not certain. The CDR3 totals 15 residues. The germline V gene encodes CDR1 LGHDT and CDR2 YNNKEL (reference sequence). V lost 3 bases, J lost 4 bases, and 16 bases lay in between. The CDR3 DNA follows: TGTGCCAGCAGCCATGGGCCCTCATCCCTTTACGAGCAGTACTTC. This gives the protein CASSHGPSSLYEQYF.

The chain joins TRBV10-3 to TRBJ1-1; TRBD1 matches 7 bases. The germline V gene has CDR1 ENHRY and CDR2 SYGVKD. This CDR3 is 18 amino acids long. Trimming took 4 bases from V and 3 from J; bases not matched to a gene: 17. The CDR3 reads CAISAFLGQGVKDTEAFF. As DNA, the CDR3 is TGTGCCATCAGTGCTTTTCTGGGGCAGGGGGTTAAGGACACTGAAGCTTTCTTT.

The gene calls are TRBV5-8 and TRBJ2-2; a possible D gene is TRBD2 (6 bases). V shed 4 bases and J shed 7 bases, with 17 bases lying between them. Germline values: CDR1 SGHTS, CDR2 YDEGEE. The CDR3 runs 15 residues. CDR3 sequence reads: CASSPGTPKGGELFF. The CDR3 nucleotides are TGTGCCAGCAGCCCCGGGACTCCCAAAGGCGGGGAGCTGTTTTTT.

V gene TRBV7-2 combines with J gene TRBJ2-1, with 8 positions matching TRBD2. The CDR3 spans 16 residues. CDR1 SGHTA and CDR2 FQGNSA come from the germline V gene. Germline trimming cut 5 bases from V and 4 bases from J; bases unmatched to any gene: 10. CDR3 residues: CASSPSSGSEYNEQFF. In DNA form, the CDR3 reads TGTGCCAGCAGCCCCTCAAGCGGGAGTGAATACAATGAGCAGTTCTTC.